This T cell receptor (beta chain) was found in a study of T cell repertoires in cytomegalovirus infection. The overall study: Matching HLA type and CMV infection were both indicated by public TCR beta signatures.

Trimming took off 6 bases at V and 4 bases at J, with 15 bases between the two ends. This CDR3 is 14 amino acids long. In germline, CDR1 is DFQATT, CDR2 SNEGSKA (reference sequence). TCRdb reprocessed the reads via MiXCR and lists one record per CDR3 protein. The data hold 150,000 to 200,000 distinct CDR3 sequences, with approximately 15% observed a single time. The clonotype was recovered from a human donor in good health (CMV status not recorded). Some clones in this sample may be carry-over from other donors' samples. Sample: PBMCs. The chain couples TRBV20-1 to TRBJ2-2, with D possibly TRBD1 on 5 matching bases. Written as DNA, the CDR3 is TGCAGTGCCCGGCTAGGAACAGGCACCGGGGAGCTGTTTTTT. Protein product: CSARLGTGTGELFF.